This T cell receptor (beta chain) was obtained from a study of CD8+ T cells in alopecia areata. RNA extraction was followed by reverse transcription into cDNA, which acted as the sequencing template. Assay: immunoSEQ multiplex PCR; the TCRdb copy retains only in-frame clones and omits some. The repertoire includes over 95,000 clones, roughly two fifths of them detected once, and approximately 1.5% sits in the top ten. Germline CDR1 is GTSNPN and CDR2 is SVGIG (reference sequence). The CDR3 is 10 amino acids. Trimming cost V 8 bases and J 5 bases, with 8 bases left between them. Material for sequencing was CD4+ T cells sorted from blood. The V and J genes are TRBV30 and TRBJ2-3; D remains unclear. The sequence derives from a human donor with alopecia areata. Here the CDR3 DNA reads TGTGCCCACGGGCGAGATACGCAGTATTTT. The encoded protein is CAHGRDTQYF.